These 21 T cell receptor beta chains share one sample of origin, sequenced in a study of somatic mutations in cytotoxic T cells in rheumatoid arthritis. TCRdb keeps only in-frame clones here, not all; method: immunoSEQ multiplex PCR. The data contain more than 15,000 clones, 60% to 80% of them singletons. The sequencing input was CD8+ T cells sorted from blood. Every receptor here comes from an adult with rheumatoid arthritis.

The gene calls are TRBV9 and TRBJ2-6; D possibly corresponds to TRBD2 (6 bases). The CDR3 extends over 17 amino acids. In germline, CDR1 is SGDLS, CDR2 YYNGEE. V shed 3 bases and J shed 5 bases, with 18 bases lying between them. Written as DNA, the CDR3 is TGTGCCAGCAGCGGAGATCCGGAGGGGCAAAGGGCCAACGTCCTGACTTTC. This codes for CASSGDPEGQRANVLTF.

This clone was counted a few times. J is TRBJ2-7 and V is TRBV28, with D tentatively TRBD1 (6 bases). V was pared by 7 bases and J by 3 bases, with 16 bases between. The CDR3 has 14 amino acids. Germline V gene sequence: CDR1 MDHEN, CDR2 SYDVKM. The CDR3 here is CASTYGTRNYEQYF. The CDR3, as DNA: TGTGCCAGCACCTACGGGACAAGGAACTACGAGCAGTACTTC. The complete variable domain, with remaining parts taken from reference TRBV28 and TRBJ2-7, reads DVKVTQSSRYLVKRTGEKVFLECVQDMDHENMFWYRQDPGLGLRLIYFSYDVKMKEKGDIPEGYSVSREKKERFSLILESASTNQTSMYLCASTYGTRNYEQYFGPGTRLTVT.

This chain uses TRBV29-1 with TRBJ2-3; no definite D call. The CDR3 runs to 13 residues. The germline V gene encodes CDR1 SQVTM and CDR2 ANQGSEA. In DNA, the CDR3 is TGCAGTGCTCGGCCCCCGGACACAGATACGCAGTATTTT. Amino acid sequence: CSARPPDTDTQYF.

This clone was found once. The V gene is TRBV29-1, the J gene TRBJ1-2; unclear D gene. V was clipped by 1 base and J by 8 bases, with 8 bases between them. Germline loops: CDR1 SQVTM, CDR2 ANQGSEA. The CDR3 runs to 11 residues. CDR3 sequence (DNA): TGCAGCGTTGAAGCGGCTGGGGGCTACACCTTC. Translation: CSVEAAGGYTF.

This chain connects TRBV19 to TRBJ1-1, with a weak D call TRBD1 (6 bases). V gave up 5 bases and J gave up 5 bases, with 12 bases separating them. The CDR3 has 13 amino acids. The germline V gene encodes CDR1 LNHDA and CDR2 SQIVND (reference sequence). The CDR3 region has the DNA TGTGCCAGTAGTTGGTACAGGGCAACTGAAGCTTTCTTT. Protein sequence: CASSWYRATEAFF. Drawing the rest from reference TRBV19 and TRBJ1-1, the complete variable domain is DGGITQSPKYLFRKEGQNVTLSCEQNLNHDAMYWYRQDPGQGLRLIYYSQIVNDFQKGDIAEGYSVSREKKESFPLTVTSAQKNPTAFYLCASSWYRATEAFFGQGTRLTVV.

This chain connects TRBV7-9 to TRBJ1-2; the D is unclear. The length of the CDR3 is 15 residues. V was cut by 6 bases and J by 5 bases, with 19 bases left in between. CDR1 is SEHNR, CDR2 FQNEAQ, per germline (reference sequence). The CDR3 sequence: CASRPGNSPSYGYTF. The CDR3 DNA reads TGTGCCAGCAGGCCCGGAAACTCCCCTAGTTATGGCTACACCTTC.

The rearrangement joins TRBV7-6 to TRBJ1-1, with 7 bases lining up with TRBD1. CDR1 SGHVS and CDR2 FNYEAQ come from the germline V gene. The CDR3 is 12 amino acids. J gave up 9 bases and V 8 bases, and 9 bases lay outside the gene matches. DNA for the CDR3: TGTGCCAGCCGGGGACAGTCGAAAAAAGCTTTCTTT. Its translation: CASRGQSKKAFF.

This chain joins TRBV6-5 and TRBJ1-1, with D perhaps matching TRBD1 (5 bases). Germline CDR1 MNHEY, CDR2 SVGAGI. The V end lost 6 bases, the J end lost 1 base, and 6 bases lay between the germline ends. There are 12 residues in the CDR3. In nucleotides, the CDR3 is TGTGCCAGCAGCCAGGGGAACACTGAAGCTTTCTTT. Translation gives CASSQGNTEAFF.

V and J are TRBV15 and TRBJ1-1; D may be TRBD1 (6 bases). Germline lookup yields CDR1 LNHNV and CDR2 YYDKDF (reference sequence). The CDR3 has 15 amino acids. Deletions cut 1 base from V and 1 base from J, with 10 bases between. The CDR3 sequence: CATSRVDRPNTEAFF. The CDR3, as DNA: TGTGCCACCAGCAGAGTAGACAGGCCGAACACTGAAGCTTTCTTT.

The rearrangement uses TRBV4-1 and TRBJ1-2; D unclear. Trimming took off 1 base at V and 7 bases at J, with 7 bases between the two ends. Germline V gene sequence: CDR1 MGHRA, CDR2 YSYEKL. The CDR3 has 12 residues. CDR3 amino acids: CASSQVFGGYTF. CDR3 DNA sequence: TGCGCCAGCAGCCAAGTTTTTGGTGGCTACACCTTC.

This clone has just one count. The DNA of the CDR3 is TGTGCCATTAGACTCACCAGGGGGAGCTCCTACGAGCAGTACTTC. It yields the protein CAIRLTRGSSYEQYF. The chain employs TRBV10-3 and TRBJ2-7, with TRBD1 matching 7 bases. The CDR3 contains 15 residues. Losses at the gene ends were 9 bases for V and 0 bases for J; bases not matched to a gene: 11. Germline assignment: CDR1 ENHRY and CDR2 SYGVKD.

V and J are TRBV28 and TRBJ2-5, with unresolved D. V was trimmed by 3 bases and J by 0 bases, leaving 5 bases between them. This CDR3 has 13 amino acids. Germline assignment: CDR1 MDHEN and CDR2 SYDVKM. The CDR3 coding sequence is TGTGCCAGCAGTTTCGAGTACCAAGAGACCCAGTACTTC. Translated, it gives CASSFEYQETQYF.

This clone was observed a few times. This chain connects TRBV19 to TRBJ1-5, with D hard to call. The germline V and J ends were trimmed by 7 bases and 0 bases, with 13 bases remaining between them. Germline lookup yields CDR1 LNHDA and CDR2 SQIVND (reference sequence). This CDR3 spans 15 amino acids. The CDR3 DNA reads as TGTGCCAGTAATCAAATGGGTCGTAGCAATCAGCCCCAGCATTTT. Amino acid sequence: CASNQMGRSNQPQHF.

The gene calls are TRBV7-9 and TRBJ2-3; D remains ambiguous. This CDR3 spans 15 amino acids. The germline CDR1 and CDR2 sequences are SEHNR and FQNEAQ (reference sequence). Between the trimmed V and J ends, which lost 2 bases and 2 bases, there was a span of 11 bases. The DNA for the CDR3 is TGTGCCAGCAGCTTAATCTCCCATTACACAGATACGCAGTATTTT. Protein product: CASSLISHYTDTQYF.

The rearrangement uses TRBV6-5 and TRBJ1-2; 7 bases fit TRBD1. Germline CDR1 and CDR2: MNHEY and SVGAGI. Germline trimming cut 5 bases from V and 3 bases from J; bases unmatched to any gene: 6. The CDR3 is 14 residues long. The CDR3 reads CASSRTGPDYGYTF. CDR3 DNA sequence: TGTGCCAGCAGTCGGACAGGCCCCGACTATGGCTACACCTTC.

The genes are TRBV15 and TRBJ1-2, with D perhaps matching TRBD1 (5 bases). The CDR3 contains 14 residues. The germline V gene encodes CDR1 LNHNV and CDR2 YYDKDF (reference sequence). Between the trimmed V and J ends, which lost 2 bases and 4 bases, there was a span of 11 bases. The CDR3 nucleotides read TGTGCCACCAGCAGATCGACGCAGGGCTATGGCTACACCTTC. This sequence encodes CATSRSTQGYGYTF. Filled out from reference TRBV15 and TRBJ1-2, the complete variable domain reads DAMVIQNPRYQVTQFGKPVTLSCSQTLNHNVMYWYQQKSSQAPKLLFHYYDKDFNNEADTPDNFQSRRPNTSFCFLDIRSPGLGDTAMYLCATSRSTQGYGYTFGSGTRLTVV.

This chain connects TRBV7-8 to TRBJ2-7; no definite D call. This CDR3 region has 14 residues. CDR1 and CDR2 (germline): SGHVS, FQNEAQ. V lost 4 bases and J lost 1, with 11 bases in between. The CDR3 DNA reads TGTGCCAGCAGCTCGGAACTACAATCCTACGAGCAGTACTTC. Translated, it gives CASSSELQSYEQYF.

V and J are TRBV7-8 and TRBJ2-5, with 8 bases matching TRBD1. Per the germline V gene, CDR1 is SGHVS and CDR2 is FQNEAQ. Trimming at V came to 5 bases and at J to 0 bases, leaving 11 bases not matched to a gene. The CDR3 sequence is 17 residues long. CDR3 protein: CASSEAPGGPYQETQYF. In nucleotides, the CDR3 is TGTGCCAGCAGCGAGGCGCCAGGGGGCCCGTACCAAGAGACCCAGTACTTC.

In this sample, this clone turned up a few times. This chain uses TRBV27 with TRBJ1-2, with 9 bases aligning to TRBD1. The V gene's germline CDR1 is MNHEY and CDR2 SMNVEV (reference sequence). J lost 5 bases, V lost 4 bases, and 5 bases had no gene match. The CDR3 is 14 amino acids. CDR3 residues: CASSYGQGSYGYTF. The CDR3 region has the DNA TGTGCCAGCAGTTACGGACAGGGGAGTTATGGCTACACCTTC.

V is TRBV15 and J is TRBJ1-1, with D unresolved. The CDR3 has 12 residues. The ends were cut back, 3 bases at V and 0 bases at J, with 2 bases in the middle. Looked up from germline, CDR1 is LNHNV and CDR2 is YYDKDF (reference sequence). In nucleotides, the CDR3 is TGTGCCACCAGCAGCATGAACACTGAAGCTTTCTTT. Its protein product is CATSSMNTEAFF.

The gene calls are TRBV25-1 and TRBJ2-1; no reliable D call. The CDR3 is made up of 18 amino acids. Deletions cut 4 bases from V and 8 bases from J, with 27 bases between. Germline V gene lookup returns CDR1 MGHDK and CDR2 SYGVNS. The CDR3 is CASSANQEGQQSGDEQFF. CDR3 in DNA: TGTGCCAGCAGTGCTAACCAAGAAGGGCAACAGTCCGGAGATGAGCAGTTCTTC. Using reference TRBV25-1 and TRBJ2-1 for the parts outside the CDR3, the full variable domain is EADIYQTPRYLVIGTGKKITLECSQTMGHDKMYWYQQDPGMELHLIHYSYGVNSTEKGDLSSESTVSRIRTEHFPLTLESARPSHTSQYLCASSANQEGQQSGDEQFFGPGTRLTVL.